This is a list of T cell receptor beta chains from one sample in a study of regulatory T cells in long-lasting Graves disease. TCRdb re-called the multiplex PCR reads with MiXCR, one entry per CDR3 protein. This table holds about 470,000 distinct CDR3 sequences, 20% to 25% found once. The sample consisted of peripheral blood mononuclear cells (PBMCs), taken when the disease was refractory, from a patient treated with antithyroid drugs. These TCRs come from a female donor with Graves disease. CDR3s include the opening cysteine and the closing phenylalanine or tryptophan. Fields, in order: V gene, J gene, D gene, clone size, CDR3 protein, CDR3 DNA. A D gene is named only where the DNA matches it firmly. Part of the rows lack a size; the others show once, few, many or a class for expanded clones.

>TRBV7-2|TRBJ2-2|-|few
CASSRLAGGELFF
TGTGCCAGCAGCCGCCTAGCAGGCGGGGAGCTGTTTTTT
>TRBV6-2/TRBV6-3|TRBJ1-5|-|-
CASSYENLRGARNQPQHF
TGTGCCAGCAGTTACGAGAACTTACGGGGTGCCCGCAATCAGCCCCAGCATTTT
>TRBV7-2|TRBJ1-1|-|few
CASSLLGVDANTEAFF
TGTGCCAGCAGCTTATTGGGGGTGGACGCGAACACTGAAGCTTTCTTT
>TRBV7-9|TRBJ2-4|-|many
CASSFEIHTGTRGENIQYF
TGTGCCAGCAGCTTTGAAATCCATACGGGGACTCGGGGTGAAAACATTCAGTACTTC
>TRBV4-1|TRBJ2-7|TRBD1|few
CASSPTGTDPLQYF
TGCGCCAGCAGCCCGACCGGGACAGATCCCCTACAGTACTTC
>TRBV6-1|TRBJ2-2|TRBD1|few
CASGTGENTGELFF
TGTGCCAGCGGGACAGGGGAGAACACCGGGGAGCTGTTTTTT
>TRBV28|TRBJ2-3|TRBD1|-
CASMTGGADTQYF
TGTGCCAGCATGACAGGGGGCGCAGATACGCAGTATTTT
>TRBV7-2|TRBJ1-2|-|-
CASSLEGRAYGYTF
TGTGCCAGCAGCTTAGAAGGCAGGGCCTATGGCTACACCTTC
>TRBV5-4|TRBJ1-1|-|-
CASSLNGEAFF
TGTGCCAGCAGCTTGAACGGTGAAGCTTTCTTT
>TRBV7-9|TRBJ2-7|TRBD2|-
CASSPPGEGGYEQYF
TGTGCCAGCAGCCCTCCTGGGGAGGGCGGCTACGAGCAGTACTTC
>TRBV6-5|TRBJ2-7|-|many
CASSYAPKQGASYEQYF
TGTGCCAGCAGTTACGCCCCAAAACAGGGTGCATCCTACGAGCAGTACTTC
>TRBV12-3/TRBV12-4|TRBJ1-5|-|many
CASSSSGHSNQPQHF
TGTGCCAGCAGTTCCTCCGGGCATAGCAATCAGCCCCAGCATTTT
>TRBV6-2/TRBV6-3|TRBJ2-2|TRBD2|-
CASSSSGLAFGGELFF
TGTGCCAGCAGTTCGTCCGGACTAGCGTTTGGCGGGGAGCTGTTTTTT
>TRBV30|TRBJ2-7|-|many
CAWSVSLYEQYF
TGTGCCTGGAGTGTCTCGCTCTACGAGCAGTACTTC